The rows below give T cell receptor beta chains drawn from one sample of a study of OX40 agonist ivuxolimab in advanced cancers. Sequencing was performed with immunoSEQ multiplex PCR; in TCRdb, only in-frame clones are kept and a portion is missing. The table lists under 85,000 clones, approximately 90% of them singletons. The input for sequencing was CD4+ or CD8+ T cells sorted from blood, taken in a trial of the OX40 agonist ivuxolimab. These TCRs come from an adult with an advanced solid tumor such as melanoma, head and neck, liver or kidney cancer. The CDR3 runs from the conserved cysteine through the conserved F or W. A D gene is named only where the DNA matches it firmly. Clone size appears in some rows only: once, few, many, or a class for an expanded clone.

D | size | J | V | CDR3 | DNA
- | - | TRBJ2-1 | TRBV20-1 | CSAAPPNEQFF | TGCAGTGCCGCCCCCCCCAATGAGCAGTTCTTC
TRBD2 | - | TRBJ2-1 | TRBV25-1 | CASSVSGREGLWEQFF | TGTGCCAGCAGTGTTAGCGGGAGGGAGGGGTTATGGGAGCAGTTCTTC
- | - | TRBJ1-5 | TRBV19 | CASSIDAGNQPQHF | TGTGCCAGTAGTATAGATGCAGGGAATCAGCCCCAGCATTTT
- | - | TRBJ1-4 | TRBV5-1 | CASSLVGVATNEKLFF | TGCGCCAGCAGCTTGGTGGGGGTCGCAACTAATGAAAAACTGTTTTTT
- | few | TRBJ2-7 | TRBV5-1 | CASRKGYEQYF | TGCGCCAGCAGGAAGGGGTACGAGCAGTACTTC
- | - | TRBJ2-1 | TRBV28 | CASSSILQGSYNEQFF | TGTGCCAGCAGTTCGATCTTACAGGGTTCCTACAATGAGCAGTTCTTC
TRBD2 | - | TRBJ2-1 | TRBV5-6 | CASSPRLAGWWNEQFF | TGTGCCAGCAGCCCAAGACTAGCGGGATGGTGGAATGAGCAGTTCTTC
- | - | TRBJ2-1 | TRBV10-3 | CAISGSPPHEQFF | TGTGCCATCAGCGGGAGCCCTCCGCATGAGCAGTTCTTC
- | - | TRBJ2-7 | TRBV28 | CASRISGYEQYF | TGTGCCAGCAGAATTAGCGGCTACGAGCAGTACTTC
- | - | TRBJ2-7 | TRBV5-1 | CASTAGVSNAYEQYF | TGCGCCAGCACCGCCGGGGTATCGAACGCCTACGAGCAGTACTTC
- | - | TRBJ2-2 | TRBV11-1 | CASSLEVTGSNTGELFF | TGTGCCAGCAGCTTAGAGGTTACGGGATCGAACACCGGGGAGCTGTTTTTT
TRBD1 | - | TRBJ2-5 | TRBV5-8 | CASSLSGQGFLETQYF | TGTGCCAGCAGCTTGTCGGGACAGGGGTTTCTGGAGACCCAGTACTTC
- | - | TRBJ1-3 | TRBV6-1 | CASSERGYSGNTIYF | TGTGCCAGCAGTGAACGAGGGTATTCTGGAAACACCATATATTTT
- | - | TRBJ2-1 | TRBV18 | CASYPATPISYNEQFF | TGTGCCAGCTACCCGGCAACGCCGATCTCCTACAATGAGCAGTTCTTC
TRBD2 | once | TRBJ2-3 | TRBV19 | CASSIPGLAGGGDTQYF | TGTGCCAGTAGTATCCCCGGACTAGCGGGAGGTGGGGATACGCAGTATTTT
- | once | TRBJ2-1 | TRBV28 | CASSLPGSSYNEQFF | TGTGCCAGCAGTTTACCAGGAAGCTCCTACAATGAGCAGTTCTTC
- | - | TRBJ2-3 | TRBV27 | CASSPRTDTQYF | TGTGCCAGCAGTCCCCGCACAGATACGCAGTATTTT
- | - | TRBJ1-1 | TRBV6-1 | CASSVLGRVNTEAFF | TGTGCCAGCAGTGTCTTGGGCAGGGTGAACACTGAAGCTTTCTTT
TRBD1 | - | TRBJ1-5 | TRBV19 | CASSIQGAVSNQPQHF | TGTGCCAGTAGTATTCAGGGGGCTGTGAGCAATCAGCCCCAGCATTTT
- | few | TRBJ1-2 | TRBV7-9 | CASSSRVLEGYTF | TGTGCCAGCAGCTCTAGGGTATTGGAGGGCTACACCTTC